Here is one TCR beta chain with its context. The antigen is not known. TCRdb's copy holds only in-frame clones and misses some; the assay was immunoSEQ multiplex PCR. The repertoire holds 60,000 to 85,000 clones, about 87% seen once, with 0.85% to 0.95% in the top ten. CDR3 length equals 15 residues. Losses at the gene ends were 2 bases for V and 3 bases for J; bases not matched to a gene: 3. The V gene's germline CDR1 is SGHDT and CDR2 YYEEEE. This specimen belongs to a study of radiotherapy plus CTLA-4 blockade in lung cancer. Notes on the study in general: Subsequent to radiotherapy plus ipilimumab, tumor-derived TCR clones underwent expansion in blood.

The specimen was peripheral blood, collected from a patient treated with radiotherapy plus ipilimumab. The clonotype was recovered from a human donor with non-small cell lung cancer who had stable disease on radiotherapy plus ipilimumab. This chain joins TRBV5-6 and TRBJ2-5; 11 nucleotides align to TRBD1. Here the CDR3 reads CASSLPGQGEETQYF. The CDR3 DNA follows: TGTGCCAGCAGCTTACCGGGACAGGGGGAAGAGACCCAGTACTTC.